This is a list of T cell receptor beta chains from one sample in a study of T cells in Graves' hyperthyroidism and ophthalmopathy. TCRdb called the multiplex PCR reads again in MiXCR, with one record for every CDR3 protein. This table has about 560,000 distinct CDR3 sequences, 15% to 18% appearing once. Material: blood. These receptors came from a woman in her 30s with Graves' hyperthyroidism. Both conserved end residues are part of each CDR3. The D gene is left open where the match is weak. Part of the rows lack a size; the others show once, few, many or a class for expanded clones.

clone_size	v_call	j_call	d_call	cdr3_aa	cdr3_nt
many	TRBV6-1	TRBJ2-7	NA	CASNLGPRYYEQYF	TGTGCCAGCAATTTAGGTCCGCGGTACTACGAGCAGTACTTC
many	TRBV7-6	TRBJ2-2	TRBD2	CASSNSGRAAGELFF	TGTGCCAGCAGCAATAGCGGGAGGGCGGCCGGGGAGCTGTTTTTT
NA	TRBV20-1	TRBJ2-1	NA	CSARGLPREGERFF	TGCAGTGCTAGAGGACTTCCACGCGAGGGTGAGCGGTTCTTC
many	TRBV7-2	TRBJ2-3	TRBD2	CASTAGGSLNTQYF	TGTGCCAGCACCGCCGGCGGGAGTCTGAATACGCAGTATTTT
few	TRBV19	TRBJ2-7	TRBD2	CASNGGGPSYEQYF	TGTGCCAGTAACGGGGGAGGGCCCTCCTACGAGCAGTACTTC
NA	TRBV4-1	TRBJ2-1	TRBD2	CASSPAVAGNNEQFF	TGCGCCAGCAGCCCCGCGGTAGCGGGCAACAATGAGCAGTTCTTC
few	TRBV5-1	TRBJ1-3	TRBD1	CASSPGQGGSGNTIYF	TGCGCCAGCAGCCCAGGACAGGGAGGCTCTGGAAACACCATATATTTT
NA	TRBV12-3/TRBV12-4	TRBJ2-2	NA	CASGSGSTGELFF	TGTGCCAGCGGTAGCGGATCGACCGGGGAGCTGTTTTTT
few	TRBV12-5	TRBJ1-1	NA	CASGIMSEAFF	TGTGCTAGTGGTATTATGAGTGAAGCTTTCTTT
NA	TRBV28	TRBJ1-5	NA	CASSPFYYINQPQHF	TGTGCCAGCAGTCCCTTCTACTACATTAATCAGCCCCAGCATTTT
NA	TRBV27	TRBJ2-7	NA	CASSFSPSSYEQYF	TGTGCCAGCAGTTTCTCTCCCAGCTCCTACGAGCAGTACTTC
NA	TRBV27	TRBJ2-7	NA	CASSLSSSRPSYEQYF	TGTGCCAGCAGTTTATCTTCGAGCCGACCATCCTACGAGCAGTACTTC
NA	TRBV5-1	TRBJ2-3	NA	CASSPGGQTTDTQYF	TGCGCCAGCAGCCCTGGAGGTCAGACCACAGATACGCAGTATTTT
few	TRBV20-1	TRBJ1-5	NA	CSASIVGDQPQHF	TGCAGTGCTAGTATAGTGGGAGATCAGCCCCAGCATTTT
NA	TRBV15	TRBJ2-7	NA	CATSDRRTYEQYF	TGTGCCACCAGCGATAGGCGGACTTACGAGCAGTACTTC
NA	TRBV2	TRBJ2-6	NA	CASRPYPARDTISGANVLTF	TGTGCCAGCAGGCCCTACCCCGCCCGGGACACAATCTCTGGGGCCAACGTCCTGACTTTC
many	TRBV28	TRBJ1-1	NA	CASSLRPRVGAEAFF	TGTGCCAGCAGTTTACGGCCCAGGGTCGGGGCTGAAGCTTTCTTT
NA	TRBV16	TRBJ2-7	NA	CASSHAQGSHEQYF	TGTGCCAGCAGCCATGCGCAGGGATCACACGAGCAGTACTTC
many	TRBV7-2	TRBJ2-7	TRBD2	CASSHALAGVSYEQYF	TGTGCCAGCAGCCATGCGCTAGCGGGAGTGTCCTACGAGCAGTACTTC
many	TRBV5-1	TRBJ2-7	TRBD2	CASSSGLETSGRAYEQYF	TGCGCCAGCAGCTCTGGGCTCGAGACTAGCGGGAGGGCCTACGAGCAGTACTTC
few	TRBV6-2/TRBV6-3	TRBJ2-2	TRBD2	CANSRGLAGGESTGELFF	TGTGCCAACAGTAGGGGACTAGCGGGAGGAGAGAGCACCGGGGAGCTGTTTTTT
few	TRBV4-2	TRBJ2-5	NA	CASSQDPGNQETQYF	TGTGCCAGCAGCCAAGATCCGGGCAACCAAGAGACCCAGTACTTC
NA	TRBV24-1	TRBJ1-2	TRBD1	CATSDPDRGYRGYTF	TGTGCCACCAGTGACCCTGACAGGGGTTACCGCGGCTACACCTTC
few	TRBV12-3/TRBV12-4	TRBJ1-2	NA	CASSFRETYGYTF	TGTGCCAGCAGTTTCAGGGAAACCTATGGCTACACCTTC